The entry below gives a single TCR beta chain sequence along with its context. The antigen remains unidentified. There were TCR beta CDR3 regions amplified from RNA transcripts. Using the HTBI primer set, a first-round RT-PCR was run on the TCR CDR3. TCRdb called the multiplex PCR reads again in MiXCR, with one record for every CDR3 protein. The repertoire holds about 640,000 distinct CDR3 sequences, with about 45% as singletons. V gave up 5 bases and J gave up 7 bases, with 12 bases separating them. This CDR3 is 12 amino acids long. Germline loops: CDR1 SGHAT, CDR2 FQNNGV. The data stem from a study of T cells in Graves' hyperthyroidism and ophthalmopathy. Study results and caveats: Most clonotypes expanded in thyroid above 0.001 were likewise present in blood.

The clonotype originates from an adult man with Graves' disease, either hyperthyroidism or ophthalmopathy (not recorded which). The chain combines TRBV11-2 with TRBJ2-7; D is ambiguous. Source material: peripheral blood or thyroid tissue (not recorded which). The CDR3 DNA reads as TGTGCCAGCAGCCAAGACCTGCAGGAGCAGTACTTC. Translation: CASSQDLQEQYF.